This T cell receptor beta chain was documented in a study of shared clonotypes between healthy human individuals. Study-wide context: Aged between 18 and 49, the donors were a couple of women and three men. Per-donor plates numbered three CD4 naive, three CD4 memory, two CD8 naive and one CD8 memory.

This CDR3 spans 15 amino acids. Germline CDR1 LGHNA, CDR2 YNFKEQ. Trimming took 0 bases from V and 0 from J, leaving 9 bases between them. TCRdb keeps only in-frame clones here, not all; method: immunoSEQ multiplex PCR. This table has some 2,000,000 clones, almost 96% appearing once. The receptor was derived from a man younger than 35 in good health. Sequenced input: naive CD4+ T cells sorted from blood. Subset here: CD45RA+ positively selected. The rearrangement joins TRBV4-2 to TRBJ2-7; D ambiguous. The CDR3 loop is CASSQDLGSSYEQYF. As DNA, the CDR3 is TGTGCCAGCAGCCAAGATCTCGGCAGCTCCTACGAGCAGTACTTC.